Listed here are 14 T cell receptor beta chains from one sample, sequenced in a study of CD4+ T cells in melanoma. Sequenced by immunoSEQ multiplex PCR; TCRdb stores in-frame clones only, minus some. Among more than 15,000 clones listed, around 77% were seen once. Material: cells from a culture (not recorded whether cultured in vitro). These receptors all stem from a human donor with melanoma.

This clone is medium-sized within its sample. The V call is TRBV6-1, the J call TRBJ2-7, with D possibly being TRBD2 (6 bases). Deletions cut 5 bases from V and 2 bases from J, with 16 bases between. Germline CDR1 and CDR2: MNHNS and SASEGT. The CDR3 spans 15 residues. As DNA, the CDR3 is TGTGCCAGCAGTACAACTTGGGCGGGGACCTACGAGCAGTACTTC. As protein: CASSTTWAGTYEQYF.

This clone has a single count. The J gene is TRBJ1-2, the V gene TRBV7-8; D call uncertain. This CDR3 has 13 amino acids. The germline CDR1 and CDR2 sequences are SGHVS and FQNEAQ. V lost 3 bases and J 6 bases, leaving 11 bases between the germline ends. CDR3 DNA: TGTGCCAGCAGCTTCGGCCAGGAAGATGGCTACACCTTC. This codes for CASSFGQEDGYTF.

This clone was seen only a few times. The genes are TRBV29-1 and TRBJ2-5; no reliable D call. Trimming stripped 1 base from V and 5 bases from J, with 8 bases between. Germline assignment: CDR1 SQVTM and CDR2 ANQGSEA. The CDR3 consists of 12 residues. Here the CDR3 DNA reads TGCAGCGTTGAAGCACAGACGGAGACCCAGTACTTC. Translated: CSVEAQTETQYF.

The chain recombines TRBV4-1 with TRBJ1-5, with a tentative D call TRBD1 (6 bases). CDR3 size: 15 residues. V shed 3 bases and J shed 4 bases, with 13 bases lying between them. CDR1 and CDR2 from the germline V gene are MGHRA and YSYEKL. For the CDR3, the DNA is TGCGCCAGCAGCCAGGACGACAGGAAAAATCAGCCCCAGCATTTT. Its protein product is CASSQDDRKNQPQHF.

The count of this clone is one. This chain links TRBV5-6 with TRBJ2-1, with D possibly matching TRBD1 (5 bases). The CDR3 is made up of 15 amino acids. Germline-derived CDR1 and CDR2 are SGHDT and YYEEEE. Trimming cost V 4 bases and J 4 bases, with 15 bases left between them. The CDR3 nucleotides are TGTGCCAGCAGCCTCAGACAGAGACAGTACAATGAGCAGTTCTTC. This translates into CASSLRQRQYNEQFF.

The rearrangement joins TRBV5-1 to TRBJ2-7, with 12 positions matching TRBD2. The CDR3 contains 15 residues. V trimming: 2 bases; J trimming: 3 bases; junction bases outside the gene matches: 3. The V gene's germline CDR1 is SGHRS and CDR2 YFSETQ. The CDR3 reads CASSLTSGGNYEQYF. CDR3 nucleotide sequence: TGCGCCAGCAGCTTAACTAGCGGGGGGAACTACGAGCAGTACTTC.

This clone appeared a few times. The rearrangement joins TRBV7-3 to TRBJ2-5; 7 nucleotides align to TRBD1. CDR3 size: 15 residues. Germline CDR1 and CDR2: SGHTA and FQGTGA. Trimming at V came to 5 bases and at J to 1 base, leaving 7 bases not matched to a gene. The CDR3 DNA sequence: TGTGCCAGCAGCGCGGACGGGACAGCCCAAGAGACCCAGTACTTC. Translation gives CASSADGTAQETQYF.

This chain links TRBV5-6 with TRBJ2-3; TRBD2 agrees at 9 bases. Germline loops: CDR1 SGHDT, CDR2 YYEEEE. Unmatched junction bases numbered 17, after V lost 4 bases and J lost 8 bases. CDR3 length equals 17 residues. The DNA for the CDR3 is TGTGCCAGCAGCCGGGTCTCGAGCGGGGGGAGTTACGGTACGCAGTATTTT. Its protein is CASSRVSSGGSYGTQYF.

The chain links TRBV7-9 to TRBJ2-2; no firm D call. V was pared by 3 bases and J by 7 bases, with 6 bases between. The germline V gene encodes CDR1 SEHNR and CDR2 FQNEAQ (reference sequence). This CDR3 spans 12 amino acids. The CDR3 bases are TGTGCCAGCAGCTTCACATTCGGGGAGCTGTTTTTT. It codes for CASSFTFGELFF.

The chain uses TRBV7-8 and TRBJ1-2, with D maybe TRBD1 (5 bases). CDR3 length: 15 residues. Germline CDR1 is SGHVS and CDR2 is FQNEAQ. Trimming left V 5 bases short and J 6 bases short, with 19 bases between. For the CDR3, the DNA is TGTGCCAGCAGCCAGCTAGGAGGGGTAGAGGATGGCTACACCTTC. Protein sequence: CASSQLGGVEDGYTF.

The chain carries TRBV6-5 and TRBJ2-5; 8 nucleotides line up with TRBD2. With 2 bases clipped from V and 7 bases from J, the junction kept 12 bases outside the gene matches. The CDR3 runs 16 residues. CDR1 is MNHEY and CDR2 is SVGAGI in the germline V gene. This CDR3 reads CASSYDSLAGRRTQYF. The CDR3 DNA reads as TGTGCCAGCAGTTACGATTCGCTAGCGGGCCGGCGGACCCAGTACTTC.

J is TRBJ2-7 and V is TRBV7-2; D ambiguous. Germline assignment: CDR1 SGHTA and CDR2 FQGNSA. The CDR3 is 14 amino acids. Trimming removed 5 bases at V and 6 bases at J, with 17 bases between. This CDR3 reads CASSRTSLIAEQYF. In DNA form, the CDR3 reads TGTGCCAGCAGCCGAACGAGCCTGATCGCCGAGCAGTACTTC.

V usage is TRBV18 and J usage is TRBJ1-1, with D perhaps TRBD1 (6 bases). This CDR3 spans 13 amino acids. Germline CDR1 is KGHSH and CDR2 is LQKENI. The ends were cut back, 5 bases at V and 1 base at J, with 8 bases in the middle. CDR3 sequence reads: CASSSQGNTEAFF. CDR3 bases: TGTGCCAGCTCATCACAGGGGAACACTGAAGCTTTCTTT.

The chain carries TRBV5-5 and TRBJ2-7; D is perhaps TRBD2 (5 bases). Between the trimmed V and J ends, which lost 3 bases and 0 bases, there was a span of 19 bases. Germline lookup yields CDR1 SGHKS and CDR2 YYEKEE (reference sequence). The CDR3 is 17 residues long. CDR3: CASSSLDRPESSYEQYF. The CDR3 region has the DNA TGTGCCAGCAGCTCACTAGACCGGCCCGAAAGCTCCTACGAGCAGTACTTC.